A selection of T cell receptor beta chains follows, all from one sample in a study of control samples from healthy donors and cancer patients. TCRdb's table, derived via immunoSEQ multiplex PCR, lists solely in-frame clones and lacks some. Here the sample spans roughly 130,000 clones, approximately 94% being singletons. Sequenced: PBMCs. Receptor source: a man aged 45-60 years with head and neck cancer. The CDR3 runs from the conserved cysteine through the conserved F or W. A D gene is named only where the DNA matches it firmly. Some rows mark clone size as missing; the rest say once, few, many or name a class of expanded clone.

CDR3 DNA	CDR3 protein	CDR3 length	J gene	D gene	clone size	V gene
TGTGCCAGCAGCCAAGAGGCGGGACCGGGGCAGTTCTTC	CASSQEAGPGQFF	13	TRBJ2-1	-	-	TRBV4-2
TGTGCCATCAGTGATAGTATGGGGTGGGGGGGAGATACGCAGTATTTT	CAISDSMGWGGDTQYF	16	TRBJ2-3	TRBD2	-	TRBV10-3
TGTGCCAGCAGTCCTTACAGGGGGGAAAAAGCCGAGCAGTACTTC	CASSPYRGEKAEQYF	15	TRBJ2-7	TRBD1	-	TRBV27
TGTGCCAGCAGCCAAGCACAGCCCGGAATCGACGCCATCTATGGCTACACCTTC	CASSQAQPGIDAIYGYTF	18	TRBJ1-2	-	-	TRBV7-2
TGTGCCTGGAGTCTGGGGGGGCATCAGCCCCAGCATTTT	CAWSLGGHQPQHF	13	TRBJ1-5	-	-	TRBV30
TGTGCCAGCAGCTTAGCGCTCAGCGGGGTCACCGGGGAGCTGTTTTTT	CASSLALSGVTGELFF	16	TRBJ2-2	TRBD2	-	TRBV7-2
TGTGCCAGCCTTGACGGCTGGGGCTACACCTTC	CASLDGWGYTF	11	TRBJ1-2	-	few	TRBV19
TGTGCCAGCATAGCGGGACTACCCTACAATGAGCAGTTCTTC	CASIAGLPYNEQFF	14	TRBJ2-1	TRBD2	-	TRBV2
TGTGCCAGCAGCAAACTGGGGAATGAGCAGTTCTTC	CASSKLGNEQFF	12	TRBJ2-1	-	-	TRBV6-2/TRBV6-3
TGTGCCACCAGTGACCCGCCTGGGAAGGGGGGCCAAGAGACCCAGTACTTC	CATSDPPGKGGQETQYF	17	TRBJ2-5	-	-	TRBV24-1
TGCGCCAGCAGCCCCCCACAGGCTGGGGCCAACGTCCTGACTTTC	CASSPPQAGANVLTF	15	TRBJ2-6	-	-	TRBV5-1
TGTGCCAGCAGTTACTTGACCGAGACCTACGAGCAGTACTTC	CASSYLTETYEQYF	14	TRBJ2-7	-	-	TRBV6-2/TRBV6-3
TGTGCCTGGAGTGGCAGCTACGAGCAGTACTTC	CAWSGSYEQYF	11	TRBJ2-7	-	once	TRBV30
TGTGCCAGCGGGTTTCGGTCAGGTCAGCCCCAGCATTTT	CASGFRSGQPQHF	13	TRBJ1-5	-	-	TRBV6-5
TGCGCCAGCAGCCAAGGGGTCCGGGACAGGGTCGAACAGTACTTC	CASSQGVRDRVEQYF	15	TRBJ2-4	TRBD1	-	TRBV4-1
TGCGCCAGCAGCATGGGGGCCCCCTACAATGAGCAGTTCTTC	CASSMGAPYNEQFF	14	TRBJ2-1	-	-	TRBV5-1
TGTGCCAGCAGTCCCACAGGGAATTCCTACAATGAGCAGTTCTTC	CASSPTGNSYNEQFF	15	TRBJ2-1	-	-	TRBV27
TGTGCCAGCAGCGTAGAAGGGGCGGACACAGATACGCAGTATTTT	CASSVEGADTDTQYF	15	TRBJ2-3	-	once	TRBV9
TGTGCCAGAAGCTTGAGGGGCCCGGGACTAGCGGTTTCCTACGAGCAGTACTTC	CARSLRGPGLAVSYEQYF	18	TRBJ2-7	TRBD2	few	TRBV5-3
TGTGCCAGCTCTCCCACGCCCGGGACCCAGTACTTC	CASSPTPGTQYF	12	TRBJ2-5	-	-	TRBV18
TGTGCCTGGGCAACGGGACTAGTGATCGATACGCAGTATTTT	CAWATGLVIDTQYF	14	TRBJ2-3	TRBD2	-	TRBV30
TGTGCCAGCAGTCCATTTGGGAGGGAGCAGTACTTC	CASSPFGREQYF	12	TRBJ2-7	-	-	TRBV12-3/TRBV12-4
TGTGCCAGCTCACCATTGACGTTGTTGGGGAACCCTCGACTCAACACTGAAGCTTTCTTT	CASSPLTLLGNPRLNTEAFF	20	TRBJ1-1	-	-	TRBV18
TGTGCCAGCAGCTTGGGGTGGGGAGGGTATGATGAAGCTTTCTTT	CASSLGWGGYDEAFF	15	TRBJ1-1	-	-	TRBV11-2
TGTGCCAGCAGCCAAGCAGGTAGTGGCTACACCTTC	CASSQAGSGYTF	12	TRBJ1-2	-	medium-sized	TRBV7-9